The 30 T cell receptor beta chains reported below all come from one sample, sequenced in a study of T-cell reconstitution after alpha-beta-depleted transplantation in children. A library of TCRbeta sequences, prepared with unique molecular identifiers, was generated. TCRdb redid the calling of the PCR reads with MiXCR, one entry per CDR3 protein. In the table there are a few hundred thousand distinct CDR3 sequences, roughly a quarter of which are singletons. The material was PBMCs, obtained before TCRalphabeta/CD19-depleted stem cell transplant. All receptors derive from a boy in the first two years of life with Wiskott-Aldrich syndrome, due to receive a stem cell transplant.

CDR3 loop: CASSENRAGTGELFF. In nucleotides, the CDR3 is TGTGCCAGCAGCGAAAACAGGGCCGGCACCGGGGAGCTGTTTTTT. V is TRBV6-4 and J is TRBJ2-2; perhaps TRBD1 as D (6 bases). This CDR3 contains 15 residues. Deletions cut 6 bases from V and 4 bases from J, with 15 bases between. The germline V gene encodes CDR1 MRHNA and CDR2 SNTAGT.

This clonotype has a handful of counts. This rearrangement joins TRBV5-1 to TRBJ1-4; D unclear. This CDR3 is 17 amino acids long. V was pared by 3 bases and J by 4 bases, with 19 bases between. The germline V gene encodes CDR1 SGHRS and CDR2 YFSETQ. The DNA for the CDR3 is TGCGCCAGCAGCTCGCGATCGGGTGCGTCCTTTAATGAAAAACTGTTTTTT. Translated, it gives CASSSRSGASFNEKLFF. The variable domain in full, with the rest retrieved from reference TRBV5-1 and TRBJ1-4, is KAGVTQTPRYLIKTRGQQVTLSCSPISGHRSVSWYQQTPGQGLQFLFEYFSETQRNKGNFPGRFSGRQFSNSRSEMNVSTLELGDSALYLCASSSRSGASFNEKLFFGSGTQLSVL.

This clonotype was seen at least ten times. CDR3 sequence: CASRWTGSTDTQYF. In nucleotides, the CDR3 is TGCGCCAGCCGATGGACAGGGAGCACAGATACGCAGTATTTT. The chain has TRBV5-1 and TRBJ2-3; 8 bases are a match to TRBD1. CDR3 length equals 14 residues. V was pared by 7 bases and J by 0 bases, with 4 bases of the junction left unmatched. Germline lookup yields CDR1 SGHRS and CDR2 YFSETQ.

CDR3 protein: CSARGGFGNTIYF. DNA for the CDR3: TGCAGTGCTAGAGGGGGCTTTGGAAACACCATATATTTT. The chain uses TRBV20-1 and TRBJ1-3; TRBD1 might be the D (5 bases). Trimming stripped 1 base from V and 3 bases from J, with 7 bases between. CDR1 is DFQATT and CDR2 is SNEGSKA in the germline V gene (reference sequence). The CDR3 length is 13 residues.

The rearrangement uses TRBV27 and TRBJ2-3, with 13 bases fitting TRBD2. Germline CDR1 and CDR2: MNHEY and SMNVEV (reference sequence). The CDR3 is 19 residues long. Trimming cost V 4 bases and J 1 base; bases outside gene matches: 11. CDR3 protein: CASSSSPWTSGRRTDTQYF. CDR3 DNA: TGTGCCAGCAGTTCCTCCCCCTGGACTAGCGGGAGACGCACAGATACGCAGTATTTT.

This clonotype has just a few counts. CDR3 region: CASSRLTGEMSNQPQHF. In nucleotides, the CDR3 is TGCGCCAGCAGCCGCTTGACAGGGGAAATGAGCAATCAGCCCCAGCATTTT. The chain recombines TRBV4-1 with TRBJ1-5, with 8 bases identical to TRBD1. Germline V gene lookup returns CDR1 MGHRA and CDR2 YSYEKL. The CDR3 length is 17 residues. With V trimmed by 4 bases and J by 1 base, 9 bases remained unmatched.

In its sample, this clonotype was seen a few times. The chain recombines TRBV5-1 with TRBJ2-5, with D uncertain. V lost 5 bases and J lost 1, with 12 bases in between. Germline V gives CDR1 SGHRS, CDR2 YFSETQ. The CDR3 is made up of 14 amino acids. In DNA, the CDR3 is TGCGCCAGCAGTCCCCCGGCCCCCCAAGAGACCCAGTACTTC. Protein: CASSPPAPQETQYF.

The table lists this clonotype with a few counts. The chain carries TRBV5-1 and TRBJ2-1; D is unclear. Per the germline V gene, CDR1 is SGHRS and CDR2 is YFSETQ. Trimming stripped 2 bases from V and 8 bases from J, with 14 bases between. The CDR3 runs to 14 residues. In DNA form, the CDR3 reads TGCGCCAGCAGCTTTAGGCGGATGGGCGATGAGCAGTTCTTC. Translated: CASSFRRMGDEQFF.

This clonotype has only a few counts. The chain links TRBV7-9 to TRBJ1-1; maybe TRBD1 (5 bases). V lost 5 bases, J lost 0 bases, and 19 bases lay in between. Germline V lookup: CDR1 SEHNR, CDR2 FQNEAQ (reference sequence). The CDR3 contains 17 residues. The CDR3 DNA reads as TGTGCCAGCAGCCCGATACCGGGACGGAAAATGAACACTGAAGCTTTCTTT. Amino acids: CASSPIPGRKMNTEAFF.

The V and J genes are TRBV27 and TRBJ2-3; TRBD1 matches 12 bases. Germline V CDR1 and CDR2: MNHEY, SMNVEV (reference sequence). This CDR3 is 13 amino acids long. Unmatched junction bases numbered 4, after V lost 5 bases and J lost 10 bases. CDR3 in amino acids: CASSPGQGAAQYF. In DNA, the CDR3 is TGTGCCAGCAGTCCGGGACAGGGGGCGGCGCAGTATTTT.

Many counts were recorded for this clonotype. This sequence joins TRBV27 and TRBJ2-1; D is undetermined. V was shortened by 3 bases and J by 0 bases, with 6 bases between the two germline ends. The germline CDR1 and CDR2 sequences are MNHEY and SMNVEV (reference sequence). The CDR3 sequence is 14 residues long. The CDR3 DNA sequence: TGTGCCAGCAGTTTTAGTAGCTCCTACAATGAGCAGTTCTTC. Its translation is CASSFSSSYNEQFF.

This chain connects TRBV10-3 to TRBJ2-1, with 7 bases lining up with TRBD2. The germline gives CDR1 ENHRY, CDR2 SYGVKD. V dropped 11 bases and J dropped 3; count of bases not matched to a gene: 13. The CDR3 length is 15 residues. CDR3 nucleotide sequence: TGTGCCTCGAGGGCCAGCGGGATTAGCTACAATGAGCAGTTCTTC. Protein: CASRASGISYNEQFF.

V usage is TRBV5-5 and J usage is TRBJ2-3; TRBD2 agrees at 10 bases. Germline V CDR1 and CDR2: SGHKS, YYEKEE (reference sequence). CDR3 length: 16 amino acids. After removal of 1 base from V and 6 bases from J, the junction contained 8 bases not matched to a gene. The CDR3 DNA reads TGTGCCAGCAGCTTGAGGCTAGCGGGAGAGGGTGATACGCAGTATTTT. It specifies CASSLRLAGEGDTQYF.

This clonotype was seen more than once but under ten times. The chain is built from TRBV21-1 and TRBJ2-3. TRBV21-1 is a listed pseudogene. This CDR3 has 15 amino acids. For the CDR3, the DNA is TGTGCCAGCCCTCAACTGTACCCTAGCACAGATACGCAGTATTTT. This sequence encodes CASPQLYPSTDTQYF.

The chain couples TRBV18 to TRBJ2-7, with 9 bases lining up with TRBD2. Trimming removed 5 bases from V and 5 bases from J; junction bases left unmatched: 7. The CDR3 has 14 amino acids. Germline V CDR1 and CDR2: KGHSH, LQKENI. In nucleotides, the CDR3 is TGTGCCAGCTCAGGGGTAGCGGGAGCCCACGAGCAGTACTTC. This translates into CASSGVAGAHEQYF. Full variable domain (outside the CDR3, taken from reference TRBV18 and TRBJ2-7): NAGVMQNPRHLVRRRGQEARLRCSPMKGHSHVYWYRQLPEEGLKFMVYLQKENIIDESGMPKERFSAEFPKEGPSILRIQQVVRGDSAAYFCASSGVAGAHEQYFGPGTRLTVT.

This clonotype was observed a handful of times. The rearrangement uses TRBV5-6 and TRBJ2-7; no clear D. This CDR3 is built from 14 residues. The germline gives CDR1 SGHDT, CDR2 YYEEEE. V lost 1 base to trimming and J lost 5 bases, with 13 bases between them. CDR3 in DNA: TGTGCCAGCAGCTTGTTGAGGCAATCCCACGAGCAGTACTTC. This sequence encodes CASSLLRQSHEQYF. Together with reference TRBV5-6 and TRBJ2-7, the CDR3 gives the full variable domain: DAGVTQSPTHLIKTRGQQVTLRCSPKSGHDTVSWYQQALGQGPQFIFQYYEEEERQRGNFPDRFSGHQFPNYSSELNVNALLLGDSALYLCASSLLRQSHEQYFGPGTRLTVT.

This clonotype has only a few counts. This chain uses TRBV20-1 with TRBJ2-1, with 8 nucleotides matching TRBD2. The CDR3 is 18 amino acids. Germline V CDR1 and CDR2: DFQATT, SNEGSKA (reference sequence). Trimming cost V 6 bases and J 1 base; bases outside gene matches: 17. CDR3 DNA: TGCAGTGCGTACTCCGACCCCACTAGCGGACCATCCTACAATGAGCAGTTCTTC. It codes for CSAYSDPTSGPSYNEQFF.

V is TRBV5-4 and J is TRBJ2-1, with 7 bases fitting TRBD2. The CDR3 covers 13 residues. V lost 10 bases to trimming and J lost 9 bases; unmatched junction nucleotides: 13. CDR1 and CDR2 from the germline V gene are SGHNT and YYREEE (reference sequence). CDR3 residues: CAAGLAVLGEQFF. In DNA, the CDR3 is TGTGCCGCGGGGCTAGCGGTACTAGGTGAGCAGTTCTTC. Full variable domain (remainder filled in from reference TRBV5-4 and TRBJ2-1): ETGVTQSPTHLIKTRGQQVTLRCSSQSGHNTVSWYQQALGQGPQFIFQYYREEENGRGNFPPRFSGLQFPNYSSELNVNALELDDSALYLCAAGLAVLGEQFFGPGTRLTVL.

The chain combines TRBV20-1 with TRBJ1-4; D is perhaps TRBD1 (6 bases). V lost 4 bases and J 7 bases, leaving 13 bases between the germline ends. The CDR3 is made up of 13 amino acids. The germline gives CDR1 DFQATT, CDR2 SNEGSKA (reference sequence). In DNA, the CDR3 is TGCAGTGCTATAGCCAGGGGAATTGAAAAACTGTTTTTT. It yields the protein CSAIARGIEKLFF.

The chain carries TRBV29-1 and TRBJ1-1; no firm D call. This CDR3 is 12 amino acids long. V lost 5 bases and J lost 3, with 10 bases in between. CDR1 SQVTM and CDR2 ANQGSEA come from the germline V gene. The DNA for the CDR3 is TGCAGCGTTCCAATTGGACACACTGAAGCTTTCTTT. Translated, it gives CSVPIGHTEAFF.

The V gene is TRBV27, the J gene TRBJ2-5; 9 positions match TRBD2. Per the germline V gene, CDR1 is MNHEY and CDR2 is SMNVEV (reference sequence). J lost 2 bases, V lost 5 bases, and 15 bases had no gene match. This CDR3 region has 18 residues. CDR3 nucleotide sequence: TGTGCCAGCAGTCGTACCCCAGGGAGCGGGAGGTATCAAGAGACCCAGTACTTC. Translated: CASSRTPGSGRYQETQYF.

This clonotype was detected a few times. The CDR3 sequence is CATTGRPPPLAFAEYEQYF. The CDR3 DNA reads as TGTGCCACGACGGGACGGCCGCCTCCCCTCGCCTTTGCCGAATACGAGCAGTACTTC. V gene TRBV19 combines with J gene TRBJ2-7, with D possibly being TRBD1 or TRBD2 (5 bases each). The germline V and J ends were trimmed by 10 bases and 4 bases, with 35 bases remaining between them. This CDR3 contains 19 residues. Germline assignment: CDR1 LNHDA and CDR2 SQIVND (reference sequence).

This chain links TRBV5-6 with TRBJ1-5; D gene ambiguous. The CDR3 consists of 14 residues. V was pared by 4 bases and J by 7 bases, with 15 bases between. Germline-derived CDR1 and CDR2 are SGHDT and YYEEEE. In DNA form, the CDR3 reads TGTGCCAGCAGCCTCGGTCGGGTATCACAGCCCCAGCATTTT. Its translation: CASSLGRVSQPQHF.

In its sample, this clonotype was seen many times. V gene TRBV29-1 combines with J gene TRBJ2-3; D might be TRBD2 (6 bases). Trimming removed 4 bases from V and 2 bases from J, with 13 bases in between. This CDR3 spans 14 amino acids. The germline gives CDR1 SQVTM, CDR2 ANQGSEA. The CDR3 is CSVALAPVTDTQYF. In nucleotides, the CDR3 is TGCAGCGTTGCCCTAGCGCCTGTCACAGATACGCAGTATTTT.

The rearrangement uses TRBV20-1 and TRBJ1-4; D is undetermined. Germline CDR1 and CDR2: DFQATT and SNEGSKA (reference sequence). The CDR3 consists of 14 residues. V was trimmed by 7 bases and J by 8 bases, leaving 20 bases between them. For the CDR3, the DNA is TGCAGTGTCCCGACCTTGACGAATGAGGAAAAACTGTTTTTT. Protein: CSVPTLTNEEKLFF.

The V call is TRBV12-3 or TRBV12-4, the J call TRBJ2-1; TRBD2 matches 7 bases. The trim removed 3 bases at V and 0 bases at J, leaving 8 bases unmatched. CDR3 size: 17 residues. The DNA of the CDR3 is TGTGCCAGCAGTTTTCGTCCAGCGGGATTCTCCTACAATGAGCAGTTCTTC. It encodes CASSFRPAGFSYNEQFF.

CDR3 bases: TGCAGTGCTAGCATGGGACAGGGAAACACCGGGGAGCTGTTTTTT. It translates to CSASMGQGNTGELFF. The chain combines TRBV20-1 with TRBJ2-2, with TRBD1 matching 9 bases. Looked up from germline, CDR1 is DFQATT and CDR2 is SNEGSKA (reference sequence). The ends lost 3 bases at V and 2 bases at J; junction bases unmatched: 4. The CDR3 runs to 15 residues.

V is TRBV5-1 and J is TRBJ2-1; 7 nucleotides agree with TRBD2. CDR3 length: 13 amino acids. From germline, CDR1 is SGHRS and CDR2 YFSETQ. V trimming: 7 bases; J trimming: 2 bases; junction bases outside the gene matches: 3. CDR3 DNA sequence: TGCGCCAGCGGGGAGGGGCCCTACAATGAGCAGTTCTTC. Its protein product is CASGEGPYNEQFF.

This clonotype was recorded a few times. This chain links TRBV7-6 with TRBJ1-1; D might be TRBD1 (5 bases). Per germline, CDR1 SGHVS and CDR2 FNYEAQ. This CDR3 spans 16 amino acids. With 3 bases removed from V and 1 base from J, the gap between germline ends came to 15 bases. The CDR3 reads CASSLSGDGGNTEAFF. Written as DNA, the CDR3 is TGTGCCAGCAGCTTGAGTGGGGACGGGGGGAACACTGAAGCTTTCTTT.

The CDR3, as DNA: TGTGCCAGCAGCCAAGAACCTAGCGGGGGGTACGAGCAGTACTTC. Protein sequence: CASSQEPSGGYEQYF. This chain connects TRBV4-2 to TRBJ2-7; 11 bases match TRBD2. The CDR3 consists of 15 residues. V gave up 0 bases and J gave up 4 bases; unmatched junction bases: 2. In germline, CDR1 is LGHNA, CDR2 YNFKEQ.